The 27 T cell receptor beta chains presented below share a single source sample, sequenced in a study of regulatory T cells in long-lasting Graves disease. HTBI primers from iRepertoire and Arm-PCR of CDR3 regions yielded the TCR beta libraries. TCRdb re-analysed the multiplex PCR reads in MiXCR, keeping a single row per CDR3 protein. Here the sample spans a few hundred thousand distinct CDR3 sequences, roughly 21% being singletons. This sample's time point: persistent/refractory GD, antithyroid drugs over 5 years with positive TRAb. RNA extracted from PBMCs served as the sequencing template. Sequenced here: peripheral blood mononuclear cells (PBMCs), sampled when the disease was refractory, from a patient treated with antithyroid drugs. Receptors were obtained from a female donor with Graves disease.

This clonotype was recorded many times. The rearrangement uses TRBV27 and TRBJ2-7; 10 bases are shared with TRBD2. J lost 7 bases, V lost 6 bases, and 9 bases had no gene match. CDR3 length equals 14 residues. Per germline, CDR1 MNHEY and CDR2 SMNVEV (reference sequence). This CDR3 reads CASRALAGSREQYF. The CDR3 DNA reads as TGTGCCAGCAGGGCACTAGCGGGGTCGAGGGAGCAGTACTTC.

In the case of this clonotype: A much larger clone is a single base away; this may be a read error. The chain has TRBV7-9 and TRBJ2-5; TRBD2 aligns across 13 bases. The CDR3 is 18 amino acids. V gave up 4 bases and J gave up 7 bases; unmatched junction bases: 15. The germline gives CDR1 SEHNR, CDR2 FQNEAQ (reference sequence). The CDR3 sequence is CASSSIGTSGMGKGTQYF. The DNA of the CDR3 is TGTGCCAGCAGCTCCATTGGGACTAGCGGGATGGGCAAAGGGACCCAGTACTTC. The complete variable domain, with remaining parts taken from reference TRBV7-9 and TRBJ2-5, reads DTGVSQNPRHKITKRGQNVTFRCDPISEHNRLYWYRQTLGQGPEFLTYFQNEAQLEKSRLLSDRFSAERPKGSFSTLEIQRTEQGDSAMYLCASSSIGTSGMGKGTQYFGPGTRLLVL.

This clonotype was counted ten times or more. This chain connects TRBV3-1 to TRBJ1-5; maybe TRBD1 (5 bases). The V gene's germline CDR1 is LGHDT and CDR2 YNNKEL (reference sequence). CDR3 length: 12 residues. Deletions cut 6 bases from V and 5 bases from J, with 8 bases between. CDR3: CASSQGYQPQHF. The CDR3, as DNA: TGTGCCAGCAGTCAGGGTTATCAGCCCCAGCATTTT. Full variable domain (missing parts from reference TRBV3-1 and TRBJ1-5): DTAVSQTPKYLVTQMGNDKSIKCEQNLGHDTMYWYKQDSKKFLKIMFSYNNKELIINETVPNRFSPKSPDKAHLNLHINSLELGDSAVYFCASSQGYQPQHFGDGTRLSIL.

This clonotype occurred many times. The chain is built from TRBV7-2 and TRBJ2-5; D gene uncertain. This CDR3 is 13 amino acids long. The germline gives CDR1 SGHTA, CDR2 FQGNSA. V dropped 5 bases and J dropped 1 base, with 8 bases sitting between them. CDR3 nucleotide sequence: TGTGCCAGCAGCCTCCGCTCCCAAGAGACCCAGTACTTC. Translated, it gives CASSLRSQETQYF.

This chain links TRBV12-3 or TRBV12-4 with TRBJ1-1, with D tentatively TRBD1 (5 bases). Trimming cost V 7 bases and J 4 bases, with 16 bases left between them. CDR3 length equals 14 residues. The CDR3 loop is CASTPQFGGTEAFF. In DNA form, the CDR3 reads TGTGCCAGCACTCCTCAGTTTGGGGGCACTGAAGCTTTCTTT.

The table lists this clonotype with many counts. This rearrangement joins TRBV27 to TRBJ1-2; perhaps TRBD1 as D (6 bases). CDR1 is MNHEY, CDR2 SMNVEV, per germline (reference sequence). Trimming removed 7 bases from V and 3 bases from J, with 12 bases in between. CDR3 length equals 13 residues. DNA of the CDR3: TGTGCCAGCATGGGGGACACCTACTATGGCTACACCTTC. This encodes CASMGDTYYGYTF.

This clonotype has at least ten counts. The rearrangement uses TRBV5-1 and TRBJ1-4, with 7 bases lining up with TRBD1. Germline V CDR1 and CDR2: SGHRS, YFSETQ. The J segment lost 3 bases and the V segment lost 0 bases, leaving 5 bases of the junction unmatched. The CDR3 length is 16 residues. The CDR3 protein is CASSLGEGAANEKLFF. In nucleotides, the CDR3 is TGCGCCAGCAGCTTGGGCGAGGGGGCAGCTAATGAAAAACTGTTTTTT. The entire variable domain, with the rest obtained from reference TRBV5-1 and TRBJ1-4, is as follows: KAGVTQTPRYLIKTRGQQVTLSCSPISGHRSVSWYQQTPGQGLQFLFEYFSETQRNKGNFPGRFSGRQFSNSRSEMNVSTLELGDSALYLCASSLGEGAANEKLFFGSGTQLSVL.

This clonotype has just a few counts. J is TRBJ2-3 and V is TRBV12-3 or TRBV12-4; unclear D gene. The CDR3 length is 14 residues. Deletions cut 8 bases from V and 2 bases from J, with 14 bases between. The CDR3 spells CASSFAGITDTQYF. In DNA form, the CDR3 reads TGTGCCAGCTCATTCGCTGGGATCACAGATACGCAGTATTTT.

V gene TRBV28 combines with J gene TRBJ1-5; D call uncertain. V was clipped by 11 bases and J by 3 bases, with 11 bases between them. The CDR3 covers 12 residues. Germline V gene lookup returns CDR1 MDHEN and CDR2 SYDVKM. The CDR3 is CAGGQLNQPQHF. CDR3 sequence (DNA): TGTGCCGGCGGGCAGCTCAATCAGCCCCAGCATTTT.

This rearrangement joins TRBV4-3 to TRBJ1-1; D is unclear. This CDR3 comprises 14 residues. Germline V gene sequence: CDR1 LGHNA, CDR2 YSLEER. V was shortened by 1 base and J by 0 bases, with 6 bases between the two germline ends. DNA of the CDR3: TGCGCCAGCAGCCAAGGGTCGTTGAACACTGAAGCTTTCTTT. It translates to CASSQGSLNTEAFF.

The rearrangement joins TRBV7-6 to TRBJ2-2; TRBD1 matches at 8 bases. The CDR3 has 19 residues. Per the germline V gene, CDR1 is SGHVS and CDR2 is FNYEAQ. V lost 1 base to trimming and J lost 3 bases; unmatched junction nucleotides: 13. CDR3 nucleotides: TGTGCCAGCAGCTTAGTCCCCGCAGGGGGCTTTGATGACACCGGGGAGCTGTTTTTT. Translating gives CASSLVPAGGFDDTGELFF.

In this sample, this clonotype turned up many times. The gene calls are TRBV12-3 or TRBV12-4 and TRBJ1-1; 7 nucleotides line up with TRBD1. CDR3 length equals 15 residues. Germline trimming cut 6 bases from V and 4 bases from J; bases unmatched to any gene: 11. This CDR3 is CASRYTGAVGTEAFF. DNA for the CDR3: TGTGCCAGCAGATACACAGGGGCGGTAGGCACTGAAGCTTTCTTT.

This clonotype has at least ten counts. V is TRBV28 and J is TRBJ1-4; no firm D call. V lost 6 bases to trimming and J lost 0 bases, with 11 bases between them. The CDR3 runs to 15 residues. Germline assignment: CDR1 MDHEN and CDR2 SYDVKM. Here the CDR3 reads CASRPRTATNEKLFF. CDR3 DNA sequence: TGTGCCAGCAGGCCTCGGACGGCAACTAATGAAAAACTGTTTTTT.

The sample holds many counts of this clonotype. The chain joins TRBV12-3 or TRBV12-4 to TRBJ2-2, with D unclear. The CDR3 has 14 residues. The V end lost 1 base, the J end lost 1 base, and 4 bases lay between the germline ends. CDR3 coding DNA: TGTGCCAGCAGTTTAGGGGAGAACACCGGGGAGCTGTTTTTT. Translation gives CASSLGENTGELFF.

The J gene is TRBJ2-2, the V gene TRBV5-6; D perhaps matches TRBD1 (5 bases). Looked up from germline, CDR1 is SGHDT and CDR2 is YYEEEE. The CDR3 is 16 amino acids. The V and J ends lost 4 bases and 2 bases respectively, with 15 bases between them. The CDR3 nucleotides are TGTGCCAGCAGCCCGACTCCCAGGGATAACACCGGGGAGCTGTTTTTT. Amino acid sequence: CASSPTPRDNTGELFF.

The chain links TRBV2 to TRBJ2-3; possible D gene TRBD2, 5 bases. CDR1 is SNHLY, CDR2 FYNNEI, per germline. The CDR3 is made up of 16 amino acids. With 5 bases removed from V and 11 bases from J, the gap between germline ends came to 26 bases. This CDR3 reads CASSIGITWPQSLQYF. The CDR3 DNA reads as TGTGCCAGCAGTATCGGGATTACCTGGCCCCAGTCCTTGCAGTATTTT.

This clonotype appeared many times. This chain connects TRBV12-3 or TRBV12-4 to TRBJ1-6; D possibly corresponds to TRBD1 (5 bases). CDR3 length: 14 amino acids. The ends were cut back, 6 bases at V and 4 bases at J, with 10 bases in the middle. CDR3 protein: CASRDGGYNSPLHF. DNA for the CDR3: TGTGCCAGCAGAGACGGGGGGTATAATTCACCCCTCCACTTT.

CDR3 sequence reads: CAITRDRSSGNTIYF. The CDR3 region has the DNA TGTGCCATCACCCGGGACAGGAGCTCTGGAAACACCATATATTTT. The genes are TRBV10-3 and TRBJ1-3, with 8 bases that match TRBD1. From germline, CDR1 is ENHRY and CDR2 SYGVKD. The CDR3 extends over 15 amino acids. Trimming removed 7 bases from V and 0 bases from J; junction bases left unmatched: 5.

This clonotype has just a few counts. The chain links TRBV20-1 to TRBJ2-5; D is uncertain. This CDR3 spans 13 amino acids. CDR1 is DFQATT and CDR2 is SNEGSKA in the germline V gene (reference sequence). Trimming left V 1 base short and J 5 bases short, with 11 bases between. CDR3 sequence (DNA): TGCAGTGCTAGAGGACCAAAAGGGGAGACCCAGTACTTC. Translation: CSARGPKGETQYF.

This chain connects TRBV5-6 to TRBJ1-2; D uncertain. Germline CDR1 and CDR2: SGHDT and YYEEEE. V shed 2 bases and J shed 4 bases, with 12 bases lying between them. This CDR3 has 14 residues. CDR3: CASSFHGTGYGYTF. The CDR3 region has the DNA TGTGCCAGCAGCTTCCACGGTACTGGCTATGGCTACACCTTC. The complete variable domain, with remaining parts taken from reference TRBV5-6 and TRBJ1-2, reads DAGVTQSPTHLIKTRGQQVTLRCSPKSGHDTVSWYQQALGQGPQFIFQYYEEEERQRGNFPDRFSGHQFPNYSSELNVNALLLGDSALYLCASSFHGTGYGYTFGSGTRLTVV.

In this sample, this clonotype turned up many times. The chain links TRBV13 to TRBJ1-4; 8 bases fit TRBD1. The CDR3 is 15 amino acids. Germline V CDR1 and CDR2: PRHDT, FYEKMQ (reference sequence). V lost 5 bases to trimming and J lost 3 bases; unmatched junction nucleotides: 5. CDR3: CASSTWTGPNEKLFF. As DNA, the CDR3 is TGTGCCAGCAGCACATGGACAGGGCCTAATGAAAAACTGTTTTTT.

This clonotype was seen ten or more times. The chain has TRBV28 and TRBJ2-4; D might be TRBD1 or TRBD2, each matching 5 bases. The germline gives CDR1 MDHEN, CDR2 SYDVKM. Trimming removed 5 bases at V and 0 bases at J, with 14 bases between. The CDR3 is 16 residues long. The CDR3 region has the DNA TGTGCCAGCAGTCGCACCGGGACGGGAGCCAAAAACATTCAGTACTTC. Its translation is CASSRTGTGAKNIQYF.

This clonotype was detected ten times or more. The chain uses TRBV5-1 and TRBJ1-1; D is perhaps TRBD1 (5 bases). CDR1 is SGHRS and CDR2 is YFSETQ in the germline V gene. V lost 0 bases and J 4 bases, leaving 13 bases between the germline ends. The CDR3 runs to 15 residues. CDR3 residues: CASSLDDSGVTEAFF. The CDR3 nucleotides are TGCGCCAGCAGCTTGGATGACAGTGGGGTCACTGAAGCTTTCTTT.

This clonotype was seen a few times. The V call is TRBV19, the J call TRBJ1-1; weak D call: TRBD1 (5 bases). CDR3 size: 14 residues. Trimming stripped 6 bases from V and 1 base from J, with 12 bases between. CDR1 LNHDA and CDR2 SQIVND come from the germline V gene (reference sequence). The CDR3 DNA reads as TGTGCCAGTAGGGGGCTGGCCTCGAACACTGAAGCTTTCTTT. The encoded protein is CASRGLASNTEAFF.

This clonotype occurred many times. This chain connects TRBV3-1 to TRBJ2-7; possibly TRBD1 or TRBD2 for D (5 bases each). CDR1 and CDR2 from the germline V gene are LGHDT and YNNKEL (reference sequence). The length of the CDR3 is 14 residues. The V and J ends lost 5 bases and 1 base respectively, with 12 bases between them. The CDR3 loop is CASSSGTDSYEQYF. The CDR3 coding sequence is TGTGCCAGCAGCTCCGGGACCGATTCCTACGAGCAGTACTTC.

The V and J genes are TRBV10-3 and TRBJ2-1, with TRBD2 matching 8 bases. The CDR3 has 18 residues. CDR1 is ENHRY and CDR2 is SYGVKD in the germline V gene. The V segment lost 1 base and the J segment 3 bases; nucleotides outside the gene matches: 11. CDR3 in amino acids: CAISEFILVSGSYNEQFF. CDR3 sequence (DNA): TGTGCCATCAGTGAGTTTATTTTGGTAAGCGGGAGCTACAATGAGCAGTTCTTC.

This clonotype was counted between two and nine times. This chain links TRBV11-2 with TRBJ1-3; possible D gene TRBD1, 6 bases. The CDR3 consists of 15 residues. The germline V gene encodes CDR1 SGHAT and CDR2 FQNNGV. With 6 bases removed from V and 0 bases from J, the gap between germline ends came to 12 bases. The DNA for the CDR3 is TGTGCCAGCAGTCGGACAGCACTCTCTGGAAACACCATATATTTT. Translation gives CASSRTALSGNTIYF.